This entry concerns a single T cell receptor (beta chain). Its target is unknown. PCR used 60 Vbeta primers and 13 Jbeta primers. Profiling relied on immunoSEQ multiplex PCR, and the TCRdb table lists in-frame clones only, not all of them. Counted here are some 180,000 clones, about nine tenths occurring once; the ten biggest clones make up about 1.1%. The data are from a study of cytomegalovirus exposure and HLA in healthy donors. Study-level points and caveats: Later analysis associated a missense DCLRE1C variant with TCR beta V- and J-gene trimming. In a later analysis, at a false discovery rate of 0.05, approximately 18,000 TCR beta sequences were associated with HLA alleles. An analysis that came later showed most CMV-associated TCR beta chains appearing HLA-restricted.

The V end lost 2 bases, the J end lost 0 bases, and 7 bases lay between the germline ends. This CDR3 is built from 14 residues. CDR1 and CDR2 from the germline V gene are SEHNR and FQNEAQ (reference sequence). Despite likely unrecorded immune exposures, the donors were nominally healthy at the time of sampling. The sample comprised PBMCs. The V gene is TRBV7-9, the J gene TRBJ2-5, with D uncertain. The source is a boy between 2 and 10 years old in good health and CMV-seronegative. The CDR3 coding sequence is TGTGCCAGCAGCTTACGGAGCTACCAAGAGACCCAGTACTTC. Its protein product is CASSLRSYQETQYF.